Given below is one TCR beta chain in context. Only one count was recorded for this clone. It lacks a known antigen. Base qualities are not recorded, but no much larger clone differs from it by a single base. A second Seattle source provided samples from volunteer blood donors who had recovered from COVID-19. The collaborating institutions used their own protocols to collect whole blood in K2EDTA tubes. Collaborator samples were shipped for TCRbeta analysis as frozen whole blood, isolated PBMCs, or DNA extracted from either sample type. The CDR3 has 13 amino acids, counting the end cysteine and phenylalanine. Solely the CDR3 DNA is kept, with 39 bases framed from the first base. The V and J ends are trimmed by 2 bases and 7 bases, leaving 9 bases between them. The record originates from a study of blood T cell repertoires in COVID-19 (dated by TCRdb to 2019 to 2021). Context from the whole study: Collaborator samples came from the United States, Italy and Spain and covered acute and convalescent phases of COVID-19. The sample metadata nearly always contained a de-identified subject ID, COVID-19 status, age in years and sex. The prospective study material was composed of cDNA or gDNA derived from T cells, B-cell-depleted T cells, or PBMCs. Deeply sampled blood TCRbeta repertoires from subjects exposed to, actively infected with, or recovered from COVID-19 were included in the dataset. Where HLA class I and class II types were available, the types were taken from metadata supplied by the sample provider, not from assay-based typing. The samples were drawn from the first 160 participants of the ongoing ImmuneRACE study and from 1,254 subjects provided by 6 global collaborators. The repertoires were released in a freely available public database intended as a resource for research on the immune response to SARS-CoV-2. General conclusions and limits of the study: The amount of clinical and demographic metadata varied by source and participant and was provided uncurated.

TCRbeta CDR3 regions were amplified from genomic DNA by means of the immunoSEQ Assay, a bias-controlled multiplex PCR. In the original analysis: The number of nucleated cells in each sample was estimated by amplification of reference gene primers within the assay. To quantify the absolute abundance of each unique TCRbeta CDR3 rearrangement, sequence reads were collapsed and filtered. For each sample, productive Simpson clonality was calculated by taking the square root of Simpson's diversity index across productive rearrangements. The immuneACCESS repertoire file appears here via TCRdb, limited to in-frame rearrangements. These files lack a portion of the clones; in checked studies, under half of the deficit traces to unresolved V genes, and the cause of the others is not known. For V, J and clone size, that table is used; D and trimming come from the DNA. The sample contains approximately 170,000 clones, roughly 91% of them found a single time. 2% to 2.5% of the sample lies in the top ten.

Sequenced: peripheral blood. This TCR was sampled from a man aged 45 to 65 who had recovered from COVID-19. The sequence is built from TRBV12-3 or TRBV12-4 and TRBJ2-1; possibly the D gene is TRBD1, per 6 matching bases. CDR3 loop: CASSLLQGNEQFF. At the DNA level, the sequence is TGTGCCAGCAGTTTATTGCAGGGGAATGAGCAGTTCTTC.